One sample yielded the 24 T cell receptor beta chains listed below, sequenced in a study of shared clonotypes between healthy human individuals. The table came from immunoSEQ multiplex PCR; TCRdb's copy has only in-frame clones and leaves some out. Of 2 million to 2.5 million clones in the sample, nearly 97% were seen once. Sequenced material: naive CD4+ T cells sorted from blood. Specified subset: CD45RA+ positively selected. These receptors were collected from a man between 18 and 35 years old in good health.

V usage is TRBV6-5 and J usage is TRBJ2-2; unclear D gene. This CDR3 has 12 amino acids. The germline V gene has CDR1 MNHEY and CDR2 SVGAGI. Trimming removed 8 bases at V and 4 bases at J, with 8 bases between. The CDR3 here is CASYRPTGELFF. The CDR3 nucleotides read TGTGCCAGCTATAGGCCCACCGGGGAGCTGTTTTTT.

J is TRBJ2-3 and V is TRBV25-1, with D possibly being TRBD1 (5 bases). Per germline, CDR1 MGHDK and CDR2 SYGVNS. The CDR3 contains 16 residues. V lost 5 bases and J lost 1, with 16 bases in between. The CDR3 bases are TGTGCCAGCAGTCCCCTTCCTGGGGCTGGCACAGATACGCAGTATTTT. Encoded protein: CASSPLPGAGTDTQYF. Drawing the rest from reference TRBV25-1 and TRBJ2-3, the complete variable domain is EADIYQTPRYLVIGTGKKITLECSQTMGHDKMYWYQQDPGMELHLIHYSYGVNSTEKGDLSSESTVSRIRTEHFPLTLESARPSHTSQYLCASSPLPGAGTDTQYFGPGTRLTVL.

This clone has only a few counts. V usage is TRBV5-4 and J usage is TRBJ1-1, with 8 nucleotides matching TRBD1. CDR1 is SGHNT, CDR2 YYREEE, per germline (reference sequence). The junction had 2 bases not matched to a gene; V was cut back by 4 bases and J by 0 bases. CDR3 length: 14 residues. The CDR3 nucleotides read TGTGCCAGCAGCCCGGACAGGGTGAACACTGAAGCTTTCTTT. This codes for CASSPDRVNTEAFF.

CDR3 sequence (DNA): TGTGCCAGCAGCAGACCGGGCCCCTCCTACGAGCAGTACTTC. Its translation is CASSRPGPSYEQYF. The chain links TRBV28 to TRBJ2-7; D is uncertain. V lost 6 bases, J lost 0 bases, and 12 bases lay in between. In germline, CDR1 is MDHEN, CDR2 SYDVKM. The CDR3 length is 14 residues. Variable domain in full (rest from reference TRBV28 and TRBJ2-7): DVKVTQSSRYLVKRTGEKVFLECVQDMDHENMFWYRQDPGLGLRLIYFSYDVKMKEKGDIPEGYSVSREKKERFSLILESASTNQTSMYLCASSRPGPSYEQYFGPGTRLTVT.

The chain is built from TRBV2 and TRBJ2-2; 8 positions agree with TRBD1. Germline V gene lookup returns CDR1 SNHLY and CDR2 FYNNEI. The V segment lost 7 bases and the J segment 1 base; nucleotides outside the gene matches: 5. The CDR3 is made up of 15 amino acids. CDR3 in amino acids: CASTGQGRNTGELFF. CDR3 DNA: TGTGCCAGCACCGGACAGGGCCGGAACACCGGGGAGCTGTTTTTT.

The gene calls are TRBV6-1 and TRBJ1-2, with D possibly matching TRBD1 (6 bases). Trimming left V 3 bases short and J 4 bases short, with 12 bases between. This CDR3 contains 14 residues. Germline lookup yields CDR1 MNHNS and CDR2 SASEGT. The CDR3 region has the DNA TGTGCCAGCAGTGACCCCGGGACAATCTATGGCTACACCTTC. Protein: CASSDPGTIYGYTF.

This chain links TRBV4-2 with TRBJ1-4; D is unclear. The CDR3 length is 15 residues. Germline CDR1 LGHNA, CDR2 YNFKEQ. Between the trimmed V and J ends, which lost 1 base and 8 bases, there was a span of 14 bases. The CDR3 reads CASSQVRHSEEKLFF. CDR3 coding DNA: TGTGCCAGCAGCCAAGTGAGACATTCGGAAGAAAAACTGTTTTTT.

The rearrangement uses TRBV5-5 and TRBJ2-7; TRBD1 matches 12 bases. There are 17 residues in the CDR3. Unmatched junction bases numbered 7, after V lost 0 bases and J lost 3 bases. Per the germline V gene, CDR1 is SGHKS and CDR2 is YYEKEE (reference sequence). The CDR3: CASSLAYGTGGIYEQYF. The CDR3 nucleotides read TGTGCCAGCAGCTTGGCCTACGGGACAGGGGGCATCTACGAGCAGTACTTC. Combining the CDR3 with reference TRBV5-5 and TRBJ2-7 gives the whole variable domain DAGVTQSPTHLIKTRGQQVTLRCSPISGHKSVSWYQQVLGQGPQFIFQYYEKEERGRGNFPDRFSARQFPNYSSELNVNALLLGDSALYLCASSLAYGTGGIYEQYFGPGTRLTVT.

With regard to this clone: One end of the junction is discordant with germline, which a read error may explain. This chain uses TRBV29-1 with TRBJ1-5; D is uncertain. The germline CDR1 and CDR2 sequences are SQVTM and ANQGSEA. This CDR3 is 13 amino acids long. The CDR3 DNA follows: TGCAGCATTGAAGTGGATAGCAATCAGCCCCAGCATTTT. Residues: CSIEVDSNQPQHF.

CDR3 coding DNA: TGCGCCAGCAGTTTTAGCGGGGGCGGGGAAGATACGCAGTATTTT. It translates to CASSFSGGGEDTQYF. This chain links TRBV5-1 with TRBJ2-3; 9 bases are shared with TRBD2. The CDR3 runs to 15 residues. Germline V gives CDR1 SGHRS, CDR2 YFSETQ. The ends lost 5 bases at V and 5 bases at J; junction bases unmatched: 9.

J is TRBJ2-6 and V is TRBV30, with D tentatively TRBD1 or TRBD2 (5 bases each). Trimming pared 8 bases from V and 2 bases from J, leaving 10 bases between. The length of the CDR3 is 13 residues. Germline V lookup: CDR1 GTSNPN, CDR2 SVGIG (reference sequence). DNA of the CDR3: TGTGCCCTCTTGGGGGCTGGGGCCAACGTCCTGACTTTC. Protein product: CALLGAGANVLTF.

V gene TRBV2 combines with J gene TRBJ1-5; D gene ambiguous. The CDR3 extends over 16 amino acids. Germline CDR1 is SNHLY and CDR2 is FYNNEI. V was trimmed by 2 bases and J by 0 bases, leaving 11 bases between them. The CDR3 DNA is TGTGCCAGCAGTGAATTCGGCAGCAATAGCAATCAGCCCCAGCATTTT. Residues: CASSEFGSNSNQPQHF.

This chain connects TRBV4-2 to TRBJ2-7; D remains ambiguous. Germline V gene data show CDR1 as LGHNA and CDR2 as YNFKEQ. The CDR3 has 15 residues. V lost 4 bases and J 3 bases, leaving 16 bases between the germline ends. The CDR3 nucleotides are TGTGCCAGCAGCCCGATGCTGAGGCAAGGCTACGAGCAGTACTTC. Translated: CASSPMLRQGYEQYF.

J is TRBJ2-2 and V is TRBV11-2; no reliable D call. The CDR3 totals 15 residues. V gave up 1 base and J gave up 1 base, with 7 bases separating them. Germline values: CDR1 SGHAT, CDR2 FQNNGV. The CDR3 coding sequence is TGTGCCAGCAGCTTAGGATCTTTGAACACCGGGGAGCTGTTTTTT. Its translation: CASSLGSLNTGELFF.

This clone showed up just once. The rearrangement links TRBV15 to TRBJ1-4, with D hard to call. V was trimmed by 1 base and J by 3 bases, leaving 12 bases between them. The CDR3 is 16 residues long. Germline V CDR1 and CDR2: LNHNV, YYDKDF (reference sequence). The CDR3 DNA follows: TGTGCCACCAGCAGAGGTCCAGAGCAACCTAATGAAAAACTGTTTTTT. This encodes CATSRGPEQPNEKLFF.

V gene TRBV7-9 combines with J gene TRBJ2-3; 12 bases are a match to TRBD2. V shed 4 bases and J 6 bases; nucleotides not matched to a gene: 5. The CDR3 length is 15 residues. Per germline, CDR1 SEHNR and CDR2 FQNEAQ (reference sequence). CDR3 in DNA: TGTGCCAGCAGCTCTAGCGGGAGGGATTTGGATACGCAGTATTTT. As protein: CASSSSGRDLDTQYF.

The J gene is TRBJ2-5, the V gene TRBV4-1; D is possibly TRBD1 (5 bases). CDR1 and CDR2 (germline): MGHRA, YSYEKL. V was cut by 0 bases and J by 4 bases, with 12 bases left in between. The CDR3 is 15 residues long. The CDR3: CASSQEGAWSETQYF. CDR3 in DNA: TGCGCCAGCAGCCAAGAAGGGGCTTGGTCAGAGACCCAGTACTTC.

This chain links TRBV13 with TRBJ1-1; 8 bases line up with TRBD1. V shed 5 bases, J shed 7 bases, and the junction held 9 bases outside the gene matches. The CDR3 has 14 residues. Germline loops: CDR1 PRHDT, CDR2 FYEKMQ (reference sequence). CDR3 sequence reads: CASSGRRGLGEAFF. CDR3 nucleotide sequence: TGTGCCAGCAGCGGACGCAGGGGGCTCGGTGAAGCTTTCTTT.

J is TRBJ2-2 and V is TRBV5-4; TRBD2 aligns across 12 bases. The CDR3 spans 15 residues. The V segment lost 4 bases and the J segment 7 bases; nucleotides outside the gene matches: 5. The germline V gene encodes CDR1 SGHNT and CDR2 YYREEE (reference sequence). The CDR3 bases are TGTGCCAGCAGCCCGCCGGGACTAGCGGGCGGGGAGCTGTTTTTT. Its protein product is CASSPPGLAGGELFF.

The chain carries TRBV6-6 and TRBJ1-5; D remains ambiguous. The V and J ends lost 6 bases and 3 bases respectively, with 12 bases between them. The CDR3 is made up of 14 amino acids. Germline loops: CDR1 MNHNY, CDR2 SVGAGI (reference sequence). CDR3 loop: CASRDRFPNQPQHF. The CDR3 DNA reads TGTGCCAGCAGGGACCGGTTCCCCAATCAGCCCCAGCATTTT.

The V call is TRBV7-2, the J call TRBJ2-3, with D possibly being TRBD2 (6 bases). The CDR3 is 15 residues long. Germline CDR1 SGHTA, CDR2 FQGNSA. V lost 5 bases to trimming and J lost 0 bases, with 12 bases between them. The CDR3 region is CASSISGSSTDTQYF. The CDR3 bases are TGTGCCAGCAGCATTAGCGGATCTAGCACAGATACGCAGTATTTT.

This chain uses TRBV30 with TRBJ2-3; the D gene could be TRBD1 or TRBD2 (6 bases each). V lost 3 bases and J 5 bases, leaving 15 bases between the germline ends. The CDR3 is 14 amino acids. Per the germline V gene, CDR1 is GTSNPN and CDR2 is SVGIG (reference sequence). In DNA, the CDR3 is TGTGCCTGGAGGGCCGAGGGGGGAAAAGATACGCAGTATTTT. Encoded protein: CAWRAEGGKDTQYF.

J is TRBJ1-6 and V is TRBV5-6; D is undetermined. Trimming removed 5 bases from V and 10 bases from J, with 13 bases in between. Germline V gene data show CDR1 as SGHDT and CDR2 as YYEEEE. The CDR3 spans 13 residues. CDR3 protein: CASRDRGVSPLHF. The CDR3 region has the DNA TGTGCCAGCAGAGACCGTGGAGTGTCACCCCTCCACTTT.

With regard to this clone: In the same sample, other DNA sequences code for this CDR3. The rearrangement links TRBV11-2 to TRBJ1-2; no reliable D call. The germline V and J ends were trimmed by 5 bases and 1 base, with 5 bases remaining between them. The CDR3 consists of 12 residues. Germline V CDR1 and CDR2: SGHAT, FQNNGV. The CDR3: CASSRGNYGYTF. The CDR3 coding sequence is TGTGCCAGCAGCCGTGGTAACTATGGCTACACCTTC. Together with reference TRBV11-2 and TRBJ1-2, the CDR3 gives the full variable domain: EAGVAQSPRYKIIEKRQSVAFWCNPISGHATLYWYQQILGQGPKLLIQFQNNGVVDDSQLPKDRFSAERLKGVDSTLKIQPAKLEDSAVYLCASSRGNYGYTFGSGTRLTVV.